Shown below are 21 T cell receptor beta chains from a single sample sequenced in a study of T cell responses to AZD1222 COVID-19 vaccine. Sequenced by immunoSEQ multiplex PCR; TCRdb stores in-frame clones only, minus some. Of roughly 150,000 clones in the sample, about nine tenths were seen once. The specimen was peripheral blood, collected after recovery from COVID-19. The receptors come from an adult who had recovered from COVID-19.

The rearrangement uses TRBV6-6 and TRBJ1-2, with D perhaps matching TRBD1 (6 bases). Trimming cost V 7 bases and J 7 bases, with 19 bases left between them. The germline V gene encodes CDR1 MNHNY and CDR2 SVGAGI (reference sequence). There are 14 residues in the CDR3. The CDR3 bases are TGTGCCAGCACCAGGGAGGACAGAGCGTTTGGCTACACCTTC. This translates into CASTREDRAFGYTF.

This CDR3 is CASSSSPGGVETQYF. The CDR3 DNA is TGTGCCAGCAGTTCCTCTCCAGGCGGGGTGGAGACCCAGTACTTC. The gene calls are TRBV28 and TRBJ2-5; possible D gene TRBD2, 6 bases. The CDR3 has 15 residues. Germline values: CDR1 MDHEN, CDR2 SYDVKM. V lost 4 bases to trimming and J lost 5 bases, with 17 bases between them.

The V call is TRBV7-9, the J call TRBJ2-7, with TRBD2 identical over 7 bases. Trimming took 3 bases from V and 6 from J; bases not matched to a gene: 5. CDR3 size: 13 residues. Germline CDR1 and CDR2: SEHNR and FQNEAQ (reference sequence). Written as DNA, the CDR3 is TGTGCCAGCAGCTTGACTAGCAGTTCCGAGCAGTACTTC. Amino acids: CASSLTSSSEQYF.

This clone has just a few counts. The gene calls are TRBV29-1 and TRBJ2-3, with 7 bases that match TRBD2. There are 14 residues in the CDR3. V was clipped by 4 bases and J by 2 bases; unmatched bases: 6. Germline CDR1 and CDR2: SQVTM and ANQGSEA. This CDR3 is CSVAASGTTDTQYF. The CDR3 nucleotides are TGCAGCGTTGCGGCTAGCGGTACCACAGATACGCAGTATTTT.

V gene TRBV6-2 or TRBV6-3 combines with J gene TRBJ2-1, with 8 positions matching TRBD1. The germline gives CDR1 MNHEY, CDR2 SVGEGT. V lost 6 bases and J lost 15; bases outside the gene matches: 10. CDR3 length: 12 residues. DNA of the CDR3: TGTGCCAGCAGCTCCGGGACAGGCCCTTGGTTCTTC. Translated, it gives CASSSGTGPWFF.

CDR3 coding DNA: TGTGCCAGCAGCTTAGGGCCTAGCGGGGCGTACGAGCAGTACTTC. Protein product: CASSLGPSGAYEQYF. This chain links TRBV7-7 with TRBJ2-7; 9 bases agree with TRBD2. The CDR3 sequence is 15 residues long. Germline assignment: CDR1 SSHAT and CDR2 FNYEAQ (reference sequence). Unmatched junction bases numbered 5, after V lost 1 base and J lost 4 bases.

The V gene is TRBV5-4, the J gene TRBJ2-1; 10 bases line up with TRBD2. Germline loops: CDR1 SGHNT, CDR2 YYREEE (reference sequence). The CDR3 extends over 14 amino acids. V lost 5 bases to trimming and J lost 8 bases; unmatched junction nucleotides: 7. The chain's CDR3 is CASRTAGGPHEQFF. CDR3 DNA sequence: TGTGCCAGCAGGACAGCGGGAGGGCCGCATGAGCAGTTCTTC.

This clone was observed once. The chain employs TRBV7-8 and TRBJ1-4; the D gene is possibly TRBD1 (5 bases). The CDR3 sequence is 15 residues long. With 5 bases removed from V and 8 bases from J, the gap between germline ends came to 18 bases. Germline values: CDR1 SGHVS, CDR2 FQNEAQ. As DNA, the CDR3 is TGTGCCAGCAGCACCGACGCTCTGCGGGGCGAAAAACTGTTTTTT. It codes for CASSTDALRGEKLFF.

J is TRBJ2-2 and V is TRBV7-9; TRBD1 might be the D (5 bases). Trimming removed 5 bases from V and 5 bases from J, with 21 bases in between. This CDR3 has 17 amino acids. The germline V gene encodes CDR1 SEHNR and CDR2 FQNEAQ (reference sequence). The CDR3 coding sequence is TGTGCCAGCAGCACGATCAAGCCAACCAGGGAAACCGGGGAGCTGTTTTTT. Its protein product is CASSTIKPTRETGELFF.

The J gene is TRBJ2-7, the V gene TRBV5-1, with 9 bases aligning to TRBD1. Trimming cost V 3 bases and J 6 bases; bases outside gene matches: 7. This CDR3 comprises 14 residues. The germline V gene has CDR1 SGHRS and CDR2 YFSETQ. The CDR3 DNA reads TGCGCCAGCAGCTCCGGGACAGGGTATAGCGAGCAGTACTTC. This sequence encodes CASSSGTGYSEQYF.

The gene calls are TRBV5-1 and TRBJ2-1; D perhaps matches TRBD2 (6 bases). CDR3 length equals 14 residues. Germline CDR1 SGHRS, CDR2 YFSETQ. The V gene lost 2 bases and the J gene lost 3 bases, with 9 bases spanning the gap. The DNA for the CDR3 is TGCGCCAGCAGCTTTGGCGGGGTCTACAATGAGCAGTTCTTC. Protein sequence: CASSFGGVYNEQFF.

This chain links TRBV6-5 with TRBJ1-3; 10 positions agree with TRBD1. The CDR3 contains 15 residues. The germline gives CDR1 MNHEY, CDR2 SVGAGI. V shed 6 bases and J 2 bases; nucleotides not matched to a gene: 4. In nucleotides, the CDR3 is TGTGCCAGCAGACGGGGACAGGGGACTGGAAACACCATATATTTT. This codes for CASRRGQGTGNTIYF.

The chain couples TRBV28 to TRBJ2-7, with unresolved D. Germline values: CDR1 MDHEN, CDR2 SYDVKM. V was cut by 4 bases and J by 7 bases, with 11 bases left in between. This CDR3 region has 12 residues. CDR3 coding DNA: TGTGCCAGCAGTTCCTCCGGGCAAGAGCAGTACTTC. Translated: CASSSSGQEQYF.

This CDR3 is CASSLYQGARDIQYF. The CDR3 bases are TGTGCCAGCAGCCTATACCAGGGGGCGCGGGACATTCAGTACTTC. The chain uses TRBV5-6 and TRBJ2-4; 8 bases fit TRBD1. V was pared by 4 bases and J by 8 bases, with 11 bases of the junction left unmatched. The V gene's germline CDR1 is SGHDT and CDR2 YYEEEE. The CDR3 totals 15 residues. The full variable domain, completed using reference TRBV5-6 and TRBJ2-4, is DAGVTQSPTHLIKTRGQQVTLRCSPKSGHDTVSWYQQALGQGPQFIFQYYEEEERQRGNFPDRFSGHQFPNYSSELNVNALLLGDSALYLCASSLYQGARDIQYFGAGTRLSVL.

The V call is TRBV15, the J call TRBJ2-7; D is undetermined. The germline V gene encodes CDR1 LNHNV and CDR2 YYDKDF (reference sequence). The CDR3 covers 13 residues. V was clipped by 0 bases and J by 4 bases, with 7 bases between them. CDR3: CATSRDAQYEQYF. DNA for the CDR3: TGTGCCACCAGCAGAGATGCCCAATACGAGCAGTACTTC.

This sequence joins TRBV4-1 and TRBJ1-6; 10 nucleotides match TRBD1. The J segment lost 7 bases and the V segment lost 0 bases, leaving 3 bases of the junction unmatched. The length of the CDR3 is 16 residues. The germline V gene has CDR1 MGHRA and CDR2 YSYEKL. This chain's CDR3 is CASSQDRTGGNSPLHF. DNA for the CDR3: TGCGCCAGCAGCCAAGATCGGACAGGGGGAAATTCACCCCTCCACTTT.

This rearrangement joins TRBV5-5 to TRBJ1-5, with unresolved D. Trimming took 5 bases from V and 7 from J, leaving 16 bases between them. The CDR3 is 14 residues long. CDR1 and CDR2 (germline): SGHKS, YYEKEE (reference sequence). CDR3 bases: TGTGCCAGCAGACCAGGTGGTCTGGACCAGCCCCAGCATTTT. Residues: CASRPGGLDQPQHF.

A single count supports this clone. The chain uses TRBV5-6 and TRBJ1-6; D is ambiguous. V dropped 4 bases and J dropped 3 bases, with 8 bases sitting between them. Per germline, CDR1 SGHDT and CDR2 YYEEEE. The CDR3 has 14 residues. Here the CDR3 DNA reads TGTGCCAGCAGCCTTCCAGACTATAATTCACCCCTCCACTTT. Translation: CASSLPDYNSPLHF.

Only a few counts were recorded for this clone. The sample has other DNA sequences that encode this CDR3 too. The rearrangement joins TRBV7-3 to TRBJ2-1, with D possibly called TRBD1 or TRBD2 (5 bases each). Trimming stripped 2 bases from V and 1 base from J, with 6 bases between. This CDR3 comprises 14 residues. Germline CDR1 SGHTA, CDR2 FQGTGA. The CDR3 DNA sequence: TGTGCCAGCAGCTTAGGGGGTTCCTACAATGAGCAGTTCTTC. Protein: CASSLGGSYNEQFF. Full variable domain (missing parts from reference TRBV7-3 and TRBJ2-1): GAGVSQTPSNKVTEKGKYVELRCDPISGHTALYWYRQSLGQGPEFLIYFQGTGAADDSGLPNDRFFAVRPEGSVSTLKIQRTERGDSAVYLCASSLGGSYNEQFFGPGTRLTVL.

The V and J genes are TRBV19 and TRBJ2-7; TRBD2 aligns across 7 bases. Unmatched junction bases numbered 3, after V lost 4 bases and J lost 0 bases. Germline V CDR1 and CDR2: LNHDA, SQIVND (reference sequence). The CDR3 has 14 amino acids. CDR3 DNA sequence: TGTGCCAGTAGTAACGGCGGGAGCTCCTACGAGCAGTACTTC. It yields the protein CASSNGGSSYEQYF.

The chain uses TRBV19 and TRBJ2-2, with 9 bases fitting TRBD1. The V gene end was trimmed by 4 bases and the J gene end by 6 bases; junction bases not matched to a gene: 9. The germline gives CDR1 LNHDA, CDR2 SQIVND (reference sequence). The CDR3 runs 16 residues. The CDR3 coding sequence is TGTGCCAGTAGTAGGGGTGGACAGGGGATCGCCGGGGAGCTGTTTTTT. Its protein product is CASSRGGQGIAGELFF.